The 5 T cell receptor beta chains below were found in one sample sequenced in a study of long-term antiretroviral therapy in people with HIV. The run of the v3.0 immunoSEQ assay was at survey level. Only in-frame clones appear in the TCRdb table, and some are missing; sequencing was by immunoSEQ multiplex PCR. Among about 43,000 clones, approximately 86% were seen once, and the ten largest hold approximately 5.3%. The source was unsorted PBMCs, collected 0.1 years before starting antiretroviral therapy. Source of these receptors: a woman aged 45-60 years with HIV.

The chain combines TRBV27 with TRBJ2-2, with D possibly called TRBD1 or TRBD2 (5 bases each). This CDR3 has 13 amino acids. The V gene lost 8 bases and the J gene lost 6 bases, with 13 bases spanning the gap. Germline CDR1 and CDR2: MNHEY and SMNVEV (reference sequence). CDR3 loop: CASSDRGPGELFF. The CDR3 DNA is TGTGCCAGCTCCGATAGGGGACCCGGGGAGCTGTTTTTT.

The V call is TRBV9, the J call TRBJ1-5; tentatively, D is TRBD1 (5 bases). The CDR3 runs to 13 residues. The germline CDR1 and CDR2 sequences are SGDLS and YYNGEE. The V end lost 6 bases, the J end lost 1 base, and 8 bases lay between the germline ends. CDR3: CASNEGSNQPQHF. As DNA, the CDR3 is TGTGCCAGCAATGAGGGGAGCAATCAGCCCCAGCATTTT.

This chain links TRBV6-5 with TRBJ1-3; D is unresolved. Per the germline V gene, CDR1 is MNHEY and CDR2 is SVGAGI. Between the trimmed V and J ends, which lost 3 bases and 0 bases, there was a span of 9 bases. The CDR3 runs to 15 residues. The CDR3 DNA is TGTGCCAGCAGTTATCGCCCAATCTCTGGAAACACCATATATTTT. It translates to CASSYRPISGNTIYF.

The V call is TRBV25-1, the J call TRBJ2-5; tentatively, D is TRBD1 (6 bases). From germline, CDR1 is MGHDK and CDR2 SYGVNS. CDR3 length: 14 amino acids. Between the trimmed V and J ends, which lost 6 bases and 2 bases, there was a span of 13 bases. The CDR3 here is CASSPGQLQETQYF. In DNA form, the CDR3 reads TGTGCCAGCAGCCCCGGACAGTTACAAGAGACCCAGTACTTC.

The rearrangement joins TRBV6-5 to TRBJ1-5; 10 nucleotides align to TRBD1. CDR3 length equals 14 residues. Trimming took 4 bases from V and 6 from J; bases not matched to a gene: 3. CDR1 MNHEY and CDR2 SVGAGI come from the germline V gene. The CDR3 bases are TGTGCCAGCAGTTTAGACAGGGGGCGTCAGCCCCAGCATTTT. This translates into CASSLDRGRQPQHF.